In this sample, the clone carrying this T cell receptor beta chain turned up a few times. Antigen specificity is unknown. These data are taken from a study of Graves' ophthalmopathy and Graves' hyperthyroidism. Whole-study context: If no ophthalmopathy appeared within 18 months of follow-up, hyperthyroidism was termed stable. Findings and caveats of the study: Blood also contained most of the expanded thyroid clonotypes above 0.001 frequency. Ophthalmopathy cases were distinguished from stable hyperthyroidism by a 13-signature model, reaching around 88% sensitivity and roughly 80% specificity.

Amplified TCR beta CDR3 regions were obtained using RNA transcripts as template. Second-round multiplex PCR followed a first-round RT-PCR using HTBI primers. TCRdb itself ran the multiplex PCR reads through MiXCR, one entry per CDR3 protein. The sample lists around 590,000 distinct CDR3 sequences; less than 45% were seen once. CDR3 size: 15 residues. The V gene lost 2 bases and the J gene lost 5 bases, with 15 bases spanning the gap. Germline CDR1 reads SGHVS; CDR2 reads FQNEAQ. The receptor was derived from an adult man with Graves' hyperthyroidism. The material sequenced was peripheral blood or thyroid tissue (not recorded which). J is TRBJ1-1 and V is TRBV7-8; TRBD1 is a possible D gene (6 bases). This chain's CDR3 is CASSLLGRGGTEAFF. In DNA, the CDR3 is TGTGCCAGCAGCTTATTGGGCAGGGGAGGAACTGAAGCTTTCTTT.